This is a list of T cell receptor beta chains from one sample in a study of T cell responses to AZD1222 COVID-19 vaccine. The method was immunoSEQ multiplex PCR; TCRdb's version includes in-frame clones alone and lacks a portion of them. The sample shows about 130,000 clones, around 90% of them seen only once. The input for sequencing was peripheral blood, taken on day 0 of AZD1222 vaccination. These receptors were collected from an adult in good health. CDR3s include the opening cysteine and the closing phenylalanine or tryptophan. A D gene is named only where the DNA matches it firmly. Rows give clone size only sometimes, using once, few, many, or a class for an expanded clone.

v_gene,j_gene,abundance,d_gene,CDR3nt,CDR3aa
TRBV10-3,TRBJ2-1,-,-,TGTGCCATCAGGGGGACGGCTAGGGACAATGAGCAGTTCTTC,CAIRGTARDNEQFF
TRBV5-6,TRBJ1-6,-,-,TGTGCCAGCAGCTCCCAAGGAGGTTCACCCCTCCACTTT,CASSSQGGSPLHF
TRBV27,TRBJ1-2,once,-,TGTGCCAGCAGTTTGCGGAGGACTTATGGCTACACCTTC,CASSLRRTYGYTF
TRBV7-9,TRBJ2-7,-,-,TGTGCCAGCAGCTTAGTTTTGAGCTCCTACGAGCAGTACTTC,CASSLVLSSYEQYF
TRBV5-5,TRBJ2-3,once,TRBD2,TGTGCCAGCAGCTTGAGACTAGCGGGGAACACAGATACGCAGTATTTT,CASSLRLAGNTDTQYF
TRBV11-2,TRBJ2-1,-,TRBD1,TGTGCCAGCAGCATCACAGGGGACCCCTACAATGAGCAGTTCTTC,CASSITGDPYNEQFF
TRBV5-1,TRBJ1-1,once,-,TGCGCCAGCAGCTTCCACCCCGATAAGAACACTGAAGCTTTCTTT,CASSFHPDKNTEAFF
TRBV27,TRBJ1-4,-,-,TGTGCCAGTGGAGGAGGGAGGGTTGAAAAACTGTTTTTT,CASGGGRVEKLFF
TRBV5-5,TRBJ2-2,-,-,TGTGCCAGCAGCTGGGTCACAAGGAACACCGGGGAGCTGTTTTTT,CASSWVTRNTGELFF
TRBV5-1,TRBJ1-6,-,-,TGCGCCAGCAGCCCGGGCCGAGGTTTTCACGACGCCCTCCACTTT,CASSPGRGFHDALHF
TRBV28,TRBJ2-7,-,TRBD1,TGTGCCAGCAAGGGGGCTGCGAGGTACGAGCAGTACTTC,CASKGAARYEQYF
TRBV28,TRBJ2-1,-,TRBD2,TGTGCCAGCACGGTTTTGCCGGGACTAGCGGGGGAGGGTGAGCAGTTCTTC,CASTVLPGLAGEGEQFF
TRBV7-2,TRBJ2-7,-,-,TGTGCCAGCAGCCCCACACCGGACGGAACCAGGAACTTC,CASSPTPDGTRNF
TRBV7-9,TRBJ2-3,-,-,TGTGCCAGCAGCTTCGGTCGACGGGGGAGAAGCACAGATACGCAGTATTTT,CASSFGRRGRSTDTQYF
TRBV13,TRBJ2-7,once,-,TGTGCCAGCAGCCAAGGGGTTGGGTTTTCCTACGAGCAGTACTTC,CASSQGVGFSYEQYF
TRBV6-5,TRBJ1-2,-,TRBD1,TGTGCCAGCCGGGCGGGACAGGGGACAGGCGGCTACACCTTC,CASRAGQGTGGYTF
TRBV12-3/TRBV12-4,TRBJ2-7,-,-,TGTGCCAGCAGTCTTGGGCCCGACGAGCAGTACTTC,CASSLGPDEQYF
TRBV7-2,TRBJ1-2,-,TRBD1,TGTGCCAGCAGCCCGAGACAGGGGGCATCTAACTATGGCTACACCTTC,CASSPRQGASNYGYTF
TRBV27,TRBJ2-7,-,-,TGTGCCAGCAGTTTAATAGGGATTTACTACGAGCAGTACTTC,CASSLIGIYYEQYF
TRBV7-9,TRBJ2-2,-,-,TGTGCCAGCAGCAAAACAGGGCCCGGGGAGCTGTTTTTT,CASSKTGPGELFF
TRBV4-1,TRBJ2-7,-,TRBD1,TGCGCCAGCAGCCAAGGCGACAGGGGAACCTACGAGCAGTACTTC,CASSQGDRGTYEQYF
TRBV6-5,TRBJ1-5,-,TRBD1,TGTGCCAGCAGATCAGGGGGCGGGAGCAATCAGCCCCAGCATTTT,CASRSGGGSNQPQHF
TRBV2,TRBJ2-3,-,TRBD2,TGTGCCAGCAGTGAACTAGCGGGGGGACCGGATACGCAGTATTTT,CASSELAGGPDTQYF
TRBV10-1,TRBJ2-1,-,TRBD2,TGCGCCAGCAGTGCCTCGGGACTAGCGGGACAGAGCTCCTACAATGAGCAGTTCTTC,CASSASGLAGQSSYNEQFF
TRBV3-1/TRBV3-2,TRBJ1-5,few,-,TGTGCCAGCAGCCTAGGACCGGGCCCGCCCCAGCATTTT,CASSLGPGPPQHF
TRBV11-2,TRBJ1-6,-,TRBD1,TGTGCCAGCAGCTTAAGACAGGGATCAAGCTCACCCCTCCACTTT,CASSLRQGSSSPLHF
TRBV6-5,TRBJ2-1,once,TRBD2,TGTGCCAGCAGTTACGGGCGGGAGGGCCGCGGGCAGTTCTTC,CASSYGREGRGQFF
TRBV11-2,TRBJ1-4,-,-,TGTGCCAGCAGCTTCGGAGGTGGGAGTAATGAAAAACTGTTTTTT,CASSFGGGSNEKLFF
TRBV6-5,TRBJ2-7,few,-,TGTGCCAGCAGTTACTCACCGGGACACCACGAGCAGTACTTC,CASSYSPGHHEQYF
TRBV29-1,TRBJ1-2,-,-,TGCAGCGTTGAAGGGGGTATGACCGGCAGGGGCCTCTATGGCTACACCTTC,CSVEGGMTGRGLYGYTF
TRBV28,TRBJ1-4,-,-,TGTGCCAGCAGTCCTCCCTCCCCTCAGGCAACTAATGAAAAACTGTTTTTT,CASSPPSPQATNEKLFF
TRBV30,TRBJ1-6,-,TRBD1,TGTGCCCGCGGGACAGGGCTTAATTCACCCCTCCACTTT,CARGTGLNSPLHF
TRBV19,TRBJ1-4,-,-,TGTGCCAGTAGTTGGGCAGGGAGTGATGAAAAACTGTTTTTT,CASSWAGSDEKLFF
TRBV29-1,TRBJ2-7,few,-,TGCAGCGGGACGGGAGCGGGCACCGAGCAGTACTTC,CSGTGAGTEQYF
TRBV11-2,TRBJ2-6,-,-,TGTGCCAGCAGCCAGGTGGGGCTTGGGGCCAACGTCCTGACTTTC,CASSQVGLGANVLTF
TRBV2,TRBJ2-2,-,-,TGTGCCGGAGGAATAGGGGGGAACACCGGGGAGCTGTTTTTT,CAGGIGGNTGELFF
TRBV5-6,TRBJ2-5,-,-,TGTGCCAGCAGCTTGGGGCAGTTAGGTCGGGAGACCCAGTACTTC,CASSLGQLGRETQYF
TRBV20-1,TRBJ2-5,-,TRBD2,TGCAGTGCCAGTCCCACTAGCGGGGGAGAGACCCAGTACTTC,CSASPTSGGETQYF
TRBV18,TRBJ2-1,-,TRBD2,TGTGCCGGCGGAGCGGGGGGAAATACTTACAATGAGCAGTTCTTC,CAGGAGGNTYNEQFF
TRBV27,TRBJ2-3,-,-,TGTGCCAGCAGTTTCCCCGCCTCGACTGGCACAGATACGCAGTATTTT,CASSFPASTGTDTQYF
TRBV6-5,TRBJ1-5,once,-,TGTGCCAGCAGGTCCCCCGGGGGTGGCAATCAGCCCCAGCATTTT,CASRSPGGGNQPQHF
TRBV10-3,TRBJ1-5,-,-,TGTGCCATCAGTGTAGTGGGGGGCAATCAGCCCCAGCATTTT,CAISVVGGNQPQHF
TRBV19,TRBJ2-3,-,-,TGTGCCAGTAGTTACGGGACAAGACGGAATACGCAGTATTTT,CASSYGTRRNTQYF
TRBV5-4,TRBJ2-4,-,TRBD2,TGTGCCAGCAGCTTGGAACGGGGGGGGACCAAAAACATTCAGTACTTC,CASSLERGGTKNIQYF
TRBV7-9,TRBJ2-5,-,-,TGTGCCAGCAGCTTAGATTTCTCGATAAACCAAGAGAGCCAGTACTTC,CASSLDFSINQESQYF
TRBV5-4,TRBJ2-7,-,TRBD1,TGTGCCAGCAGCTCCCGACAGGGGAGATACGAGCAGTACTTC,CASSSRQGRYEQYF
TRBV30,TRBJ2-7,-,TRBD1,TGTGCCGGACAGGGGGTACTGAACGAGCAGTACTTC,CAGQGVLNEQYF
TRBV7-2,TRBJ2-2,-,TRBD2,TGTGCCAGCAGCTCCCTCCTTAGCGGGAGCGCCGGGGAGCTGTTTTTT,CASSSLLSGSAGELFF
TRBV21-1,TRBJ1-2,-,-,TGTGCCAGCAGCAAACAGGGGTCCCTAAATGGCTACACCTTC,CASSKQGSLNGYTF
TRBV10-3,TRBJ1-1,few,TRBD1,TGTGCCATCAGTGTGGAGGGGGCAGGCACTGAAGCTTTCTTT,CAISVEGAGTEAFF
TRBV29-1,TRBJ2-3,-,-,TGCAGCGTTGGAGTCAGGATGGCAGATACGCAGTATTTT,CSVGVRMADTQYF